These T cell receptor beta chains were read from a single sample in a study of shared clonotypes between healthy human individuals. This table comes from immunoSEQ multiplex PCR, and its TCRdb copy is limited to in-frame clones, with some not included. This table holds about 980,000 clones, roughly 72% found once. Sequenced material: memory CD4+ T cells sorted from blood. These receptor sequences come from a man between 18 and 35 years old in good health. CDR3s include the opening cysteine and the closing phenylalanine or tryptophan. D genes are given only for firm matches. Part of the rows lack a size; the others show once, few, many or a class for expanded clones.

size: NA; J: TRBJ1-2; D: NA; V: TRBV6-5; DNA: TGTGCCAGCAGTATATCTCGGGCCTATGGCTACACCTTC; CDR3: CASSISRAYGYTF
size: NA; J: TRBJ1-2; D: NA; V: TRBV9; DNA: TGTGCCAGCAGCCCTCATCATGCGGACTATGGCTACACCTTC; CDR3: CASSPHHADYGYTF
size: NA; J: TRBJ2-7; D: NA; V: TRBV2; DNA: TGTGCCAGCCGGAAGGGTGGAGCCCCCTCCGAGCAGTACTTC; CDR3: CASRKGGAPSEQYF
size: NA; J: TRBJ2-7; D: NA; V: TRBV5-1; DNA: TGCGCCAGCAGCCCCACGGATTCAGTGTACGAGCAGTACTTC; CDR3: CASSPTDSVYEQYF
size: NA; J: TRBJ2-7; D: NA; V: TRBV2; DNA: TGTGCCAGCAGGAACCAACAGGGTTCTTGGCAGTACTTC; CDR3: CASRNQQGSWQYF
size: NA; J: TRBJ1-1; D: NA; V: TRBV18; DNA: TGTGCCAGCTCGCCCGACCAGAACACTGAAGCTTTCTTT; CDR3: CASSPDQNTEAFF
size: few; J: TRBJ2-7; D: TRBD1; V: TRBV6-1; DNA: TGTGCCAGCCCCGGCAGGGGGCGAGAGCAGTACTTC; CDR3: CASPGRGREQYF
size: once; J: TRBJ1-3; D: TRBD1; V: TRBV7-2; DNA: TGTGCCAGCAGCTTAGTACAGGGGTCTGGAAACACCATATATTTT; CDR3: CASSLVQGSGNTIYF
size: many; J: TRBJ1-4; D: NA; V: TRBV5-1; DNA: TGCGCCAGCAGCCTCGAGGGCCAGGGTGAAAAACTGTTTTTT; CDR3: CASSLEGQGEKLFF
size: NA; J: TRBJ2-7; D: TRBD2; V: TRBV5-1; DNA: TGCGCCAGCAGCTGGGACTACCGCGAGCAGTACTTC; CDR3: CASSWDYREQYF
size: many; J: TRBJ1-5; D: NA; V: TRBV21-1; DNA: TGTGCCAGCAGCAAGGACAGGAGCTATAGCAATCAGCCCCAGCATTTT; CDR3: CASSKDRSYSNQPQHF
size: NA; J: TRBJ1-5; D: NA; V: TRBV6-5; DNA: TGTGCCAGCAGCCTCTCACAGGGAGGAATCGCCCCCCAGCATTTT; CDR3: CASSLSQGGIAPQHF
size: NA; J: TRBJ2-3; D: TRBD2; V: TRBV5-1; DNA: TGCGCCAGCACCATAGCGGGAGGAAGCGATACGCAGTATTTT; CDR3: CASTIAGGSDTQYF
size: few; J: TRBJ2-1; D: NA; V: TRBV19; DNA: TGTGCCAGTAGTACAGGGGGGACTCTCCTGAATGAGCAGTTCTTC; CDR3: CASSTGGTLLNEQFF
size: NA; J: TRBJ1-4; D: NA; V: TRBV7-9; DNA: TGTGCCAGCAGCTTAGATGGTGAAAAACTGTTTTTT; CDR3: CASSLDGEKLFF
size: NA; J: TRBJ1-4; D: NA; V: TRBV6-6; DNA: TGTGCCAGCACGGACGGCCAATCTAAGGAAAAACTGTTTTTT; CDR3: CASTDGQSKEKLFF
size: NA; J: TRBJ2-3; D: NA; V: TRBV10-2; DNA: TGCGCCAGCAGTGTAGGGCGCCAGAGCACAGATACGCAGTATTTT; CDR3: CASSVGRQSTDTQYF
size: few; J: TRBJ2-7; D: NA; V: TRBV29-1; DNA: TGCAGCGTTGAACATGGGTTCCTAGGCGGGTACGAGCAGTACTTC; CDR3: CSVEHGFLGGYEQYF
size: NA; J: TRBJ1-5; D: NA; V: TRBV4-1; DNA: TGCGCCAGCAGCCAAGTCTGGGGCAATCAGCCCCAGCATTTT; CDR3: CASSQVWGNQPQHF
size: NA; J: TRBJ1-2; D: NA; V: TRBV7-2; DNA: TGTGCCAGCAGCTTAAGTGTAGGGGAGACTTATGGCTACACCTTC; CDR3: CASSLSVGETYGYTF
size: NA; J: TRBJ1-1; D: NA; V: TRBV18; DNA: TGTGCCAGCTCACCCGAAGGGTTCACTGAAGCTTTCTTT; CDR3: CASSPEGFTEAFF
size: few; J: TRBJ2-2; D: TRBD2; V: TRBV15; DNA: TGTGCCACCAGCAGAGATCTAGCGGGGCAATCCACCGGGGAGCTGTTTTTT; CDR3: CATSRDLAGQSTGELFF
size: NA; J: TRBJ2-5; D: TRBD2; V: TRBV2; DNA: TGTGCCACTAAAGGTAGCGGGGGAAGGGTGGAGACCCAGTACTTC; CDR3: CATKGSGGRVETQYF
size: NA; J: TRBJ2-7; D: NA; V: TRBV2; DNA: TGTGCCAGCAGTGGAGACTTAACCTACGAGCAGTACTTC; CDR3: CASSGDLTYEQYF
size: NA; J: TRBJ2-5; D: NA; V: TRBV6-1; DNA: TGTGCCAGCAGAAGACAGGGGAGGGACGAAGAGACCCAGTACTTC; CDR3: CASRRQGRDEETQYF
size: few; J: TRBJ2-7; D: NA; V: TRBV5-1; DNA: TGCGCCAGCAGCTTGACAGGACAAACCCACGAGCAGTACTTC; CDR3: CASSLTGQTHEQYF
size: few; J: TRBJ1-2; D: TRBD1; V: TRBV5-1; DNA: TGCGCCAGCAGCTTGGGGGACAGGGGAGTTGGCTATGGCTACACCTTC; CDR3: CASSLGDRGVGYGYTF
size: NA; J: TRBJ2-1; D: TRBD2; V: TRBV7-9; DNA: TGTGCCAGCAGCTTAGGGGCTGCGGGAGGGCAAAATGAGCAGTTCTTC; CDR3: CASSLGAAGGQNEQFF
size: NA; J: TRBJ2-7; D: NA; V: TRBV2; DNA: TGTGCCACTGGTCTGTCCCGCAGCGGCTACGAGCAGTACTTC; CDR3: CATGLSRSGYEQYF
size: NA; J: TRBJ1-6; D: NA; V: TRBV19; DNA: TGTGCCAGTAGTACCGGCCCTTCCGGGGATTCACCCCTCCACTTT; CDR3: CASSTGPSGDSPLHF
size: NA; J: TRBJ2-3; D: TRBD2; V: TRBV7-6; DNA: TGTGCCAGCAGCTTATTACCAGCGGGGGGGGTCGCAGATACGCAGTATTTT; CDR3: CASSLLPAGGVADTQYF
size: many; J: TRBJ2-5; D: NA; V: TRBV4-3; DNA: TGCGCCAGCAGCCAAGATCGCTCGACGGTGGAGACCCAGTACTTC; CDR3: CASSQDRSTVETQYF
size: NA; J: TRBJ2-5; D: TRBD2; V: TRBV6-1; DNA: TGTGCCAGCAGTGAACTAGCGGGGGGCCCATGGGGGGAGCAGTACTTC; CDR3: CASSELAGGPWGEQYF
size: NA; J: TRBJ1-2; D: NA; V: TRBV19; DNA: TGTGCCAGTAGTGCCCGGCAGGCGGACTATGGCTACACCTTC; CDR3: CASSARQADYGYTF
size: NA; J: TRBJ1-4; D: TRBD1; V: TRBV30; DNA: TGTGCCTGGAGTACCGAGACAGGGCTTGGCGAAAAACTGTTTTTT; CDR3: CAWSTETGLGEKLFF
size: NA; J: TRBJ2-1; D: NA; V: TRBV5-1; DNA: TGCGCCAGCAGCTTTAGGGGGGAGCAGTTCTTC; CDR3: CASSFRGEQFF
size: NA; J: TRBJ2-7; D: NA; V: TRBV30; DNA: TGTGCCTGGAGTGTCTCGACTAGAACCTACGAGCAGTACTTC; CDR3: CAWSVSTRTYEQYF
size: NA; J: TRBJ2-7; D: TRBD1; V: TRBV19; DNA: TGTGCCAGTAGTATCACCCACCAGGGACAGGGCTCCTACGAGCAGTACTTC; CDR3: CASSITHQGQGSYEQYF
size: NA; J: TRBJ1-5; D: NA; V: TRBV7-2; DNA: TGTGCCAGCAGCTTAGCAGGGGTCAATCAGCCCCAGCATTTT; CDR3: CASSLAGVNQPQHF
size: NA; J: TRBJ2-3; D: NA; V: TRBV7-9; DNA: TGTGCCAGCAGCTTAGTAATATTGCCTCCTTATACGCAGTATTTT; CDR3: CASSLVILPPYTQYF
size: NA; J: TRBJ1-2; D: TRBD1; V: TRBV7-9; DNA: TGTGCCAGCAGCTTATCCGGGACAGGGGACTACACCTTC; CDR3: CASSLSGTGDYTF
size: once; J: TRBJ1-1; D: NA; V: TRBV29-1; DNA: TGCAGCGCCCGACAATTCTCCCAGAACACTGAAGCTTTCTTT; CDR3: CSARQFSQNTEAFF
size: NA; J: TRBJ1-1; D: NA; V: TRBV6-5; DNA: TGTGCCAGCAGACCGATCAGGGTGAACACTGAAGCTTTCTTT; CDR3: CASRPIRVNTEAFF
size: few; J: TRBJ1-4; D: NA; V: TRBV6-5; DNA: TGTGCCAGCAGTTCAGGGAGGACCCGTGAAAAACTGTTTTTT; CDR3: CASSSGRTREKLFF
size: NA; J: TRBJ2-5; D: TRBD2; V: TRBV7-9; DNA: TGTGCCAGCAGCGATCTAGCGGTTCAAGAGACCCAGTACTTC; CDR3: CASSDLAVQETQYF
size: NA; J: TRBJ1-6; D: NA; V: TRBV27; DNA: TGTGCCAGCAGTTTTCTGACGACGGATTCACCCCTCCACTTT; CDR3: CASSFLTTDSPLHF
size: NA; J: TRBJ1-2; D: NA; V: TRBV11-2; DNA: TGTGCCAGCAGCTTACTTTCTGGCTATGGCTACACCTTC; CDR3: CASSLLSGYGYTF